This T cell receptor (beta chain) appears in the sequencing data of a study of T-cell reconstitution after alpha-beta-depleted transplantation in children. Study-level points and caveats: T-cell counts and diversity at one year following transplant were attributed mainly to newly produced T cells.

The germline gives CDR1 KGHSH, CDR2 LQKENI. This CDR3 is 16 amino acids long. V lost 0 bases and J lost 0, with 10 bases in between. This sample's TCRbeta library carried unique molecular identifier barcodes. TCRdb independently ran MiXCR on the PCR reads; one entry per CDR3 protein. The table shows approximately 1,000,000 distinct CDR3 sequences, with about 30% occurring only once. This clonotype was seen a handful of times. What it recognizes is unknown. This receptor was obtained from a boy younger than two who had a stem cell transplant for SCID, so the T cells may come from the graft donor. The chain uses TRBV18 and TRBJ2-3, with D unclear. The sequencing here drew on PBMCs, mostly from graft donor cells, taken 360 days after TCRalphabeta/CD19-depleted stem cell transplant. CDR3 coding DNA: TGTGCCAGCTCACCACCGTGGCTGTTTAGCACAGATACGCAGTATTTT. Translating gives CASSPPWLFSTDTQYF.